Presented here are 11 T cell receptor beta chains from one specimen sequenced in a study of cytomegalovirus exposure and HLA in healthy donors (dated by TCRdb to the late 2010s). Receptor amplification or capture employed the immunoSEQ multiplex PCR assay. A mixture of 60 forward primers for TCR Vbeta segments and 13 reverse primers for TCR Jbeta segments was used in the multiplex PCR. What TCRdb holds here is the immuneACCESS table cut down to in-frame rearrangements. Part of the clones is not present; checked against another copy, under half of the missing clones reflect an unresolved V gene, and the others are unexplained. The sample records more than 95,000 clones, about 10% of which are singletons. Together, the top ten hold about 4.6% of the sample. The sequencing sample was made of PBMCs. These receptors were obtained from a woman under 30 in good health and CMV-seropositive.

In this sample, this clone turned up a few times. The CDR3 sequence is CASSYVGMSSETQYF. The CDR3 region has the DNA TGTGCCAGCAGTTACGTCGGGATGAGTTCAGAGACCCAGTACTTC. The genes are TRBV6-6 and TRBJ2-5, with D possibly TRBD2 on 5 matching bases. V lost 2 bases and J 4 bases, leaving 14 bases between the germline ends. Looked up from germline, CDR1 is MNHNY and CDR2 is SVGAGI (reference sequence). The CDR3 contains 15 residues.

CDR3 coding DNA: TGTGCCAGCAGCCCAGCGGGGACTAGCAATTACAATGAGCAGTTCTTC. Protein: CASSPAGTSNYNEQFF. J is TRBJ2-1 and V is TRBV7-8, with 9 bases lining up with TRBD2. Germline assignment: CDR1 SGHVS and CDR2 FQNEAQ. Unmatched junction bases numbered 9, after V lost 5 bases and J lost 4 bases. The CDR3 extends over 16 amino acids.

DNA for the CDR3: TGTGCCAGCAGCTTAGTTCTCGAGAGCAATGAGCAGTTCTTC. The encoded protein is CASSLVLESNEQFF. This chain joins TRBV7-2 and TRBJ2-1; D ambiguous. The CDR3 has 14 residues. CDR1 is SGHTA and CDR2 is FQGNSA in the germline V gene. Trimming pared 1 base from V and 6 bases from J, leaving 10 bases between.

This clone turned up a few times. The chain combines TRBV2 with TRBJ2-1; the D gene is possibly TRBD2 (5 bases). Trimming pared 7 bases from V and 9 bases from J, leaving 10 bases between. Germline loops: CDR1 SNHLY, CDR2 FYNNEI. The CDR3 is 11 amino acids. DNA for the CDR3: TGTGCCAGCATCGGAGGACCTGAGCAGTTCTTC. It yields the protein CASIGGPEQFF.

This clone has more than one count but fewer than ten. The V gene is TRBV19, the J gene TRBJ1-5, with TRBD1 matching 7 bases. This CDR3 contains 17 residues. The germline V gene has CDR1 LNHDA and CDR2 SQIVND (reference sequence). The J segment lost 1 base and the V segment lost 3 bases, leaving 9 bases of the junction unmatched. CDR3 in amino acids: CASSMSTGIGSNQPQHF. CDR3 sequence (DNA): TGTGCCAGTAGTATGTCGACAGGGATTGGGAGCAATCAGCCCCAGCATTTT. Full variable domain (remainder filled in from reference TRBV19 and TRBJ1-5): DGGITQSPKYLFRKEGQNVTLSCEQNLNHDAMYWYRQDPGQGLRLIYYSQIVNDFQKGDIAEGYSVSREKKESFPLTVTSAQKNPTAFYLCASSMSTGIGSNQPQHFGDGTRLSIL.

The chain links TRBV27 to TRBJ1-2; D is unresolved. Germline V gene lookup returns CDR1 MNHEY and CDR2 SMNVEV (reference sequence). Trimming stripped 2 bases from V and 2 bases from J, with 15 bases between. The CDR3 is 16 residues long. Written as DNA, the CDR3 is TGTGCCAGCAGTTTAACTAATCCGGCAGTCAACTATGGCTACACCTTC. Encoded protein: CASSLTNPAVNYGYTF.

There are a few counts of this clone. The V gene is TRBV7-3, the J gene TRBJ2-7; a weak D match, TRBD1 (6 bases). V was clipped by 2 bases and J by 1 base, with 9 bases between them. This CDR3 contains 14 residues. Germline loops: CDR1 SGHTA, CDR2 FQGTGA. CDR3 in DNA: TGTGCCAGCAGCTTAGACAGGACGTCCTACGAGCAGTACTTC. This translates into CASSLDRTSYEQYF.

The table lists this clone with a few counts. The V and J genes are TRBV7-2 and TRBJ1-1; D gene ambiguous. Trimming pared 1 base from V and 4 bases from J, leaving 7 bases between. The CDR3 consists of 13 residues. Germline CDR1 reads SGHTA; CDR2 reads FQGNSA. The CDR3 is CASSLGFSTEAFF. CDR3 DNA sequence: TGTGCCAGCAGCTTAGGGTTTAGCACTGAAGCTTTCTTT.

The CDR3 is CSVVRVMATEAFF. CDR3 in DNA: TGCAGCGTTGTGAGGGTGATGGCCACTGAAGCTTTCTTT. The chain has TRBV29-1 and TRBJ1-1, with D hard to call. The CDR3 runs to 13 residues. Germline V CDR1 and CDR2: SQVTM, ANQGSEA. The V and J ends lost 4 bases and 4 bases respectively, with 13 bases between them.

This chain joins TRBV10-3 and TRBJ1-4; 7 nucleotides align to TRBD1. The V segment lost 6 bases and the J segment 7 bases; nucleotides outside the gene matches: 8. The V gene's germline CDR1 is ENHRY and CDR2 SYGVKD. The CDR3 contains 14 residues. CDR3 coding DNA: TGTGCCATCAGGGGTCAGGGGGATACTGAAAAACTGTTTTTT. It translates to CAIRGQGDTEKLFF.

The chain employs TRBV7-2 and TRBJ1-2, with 7 bases lining up with TRBD1. J was trimmed by 8 bases and V by 5 bases; bases with no gene match: 17. Germline CDR1 and CDR2: SGHTA and FQGNSA. The CDR3 loop spans 16 amino acids. The CDR3 is CASSPPRDSIYVGYTF. In DNA form, the CDR3 reads TGTGCCAGCAGCCCACCTAGGGACAGCATATATGTCGGCTACACCTTC.